The entry below describes one T cell receptor (beta chain). Its antigen is not identified. The sequence runs out 3 residues before the end of the CDR3; the remainder is reconstructed from the germline J gene. The sample comes from a study of T cells in women clearing cervical HPV infection. Study details: Case blood drawn at lesion detection; control blood after infection cleared. HLA type stays a possible confounder, typing being limited.

The method was immunoSEQ multiplex PCR; TCRdb's version includes in-frame clones alone and lacks a portion of them. The table for this sample gives tens of thousands of clones. Germline CDR1 and CDR2: DFQATT and SNEGSKA (reference sequence). After removal of 5 bases from V and 6 bases from J, the junction contained 12 bases not matched to a gene. CDR3 length equals 15 residues. The study, taken as a whole, reports: Associations may precede or follow infection; HPV-specific or memory T cells were not isolated.

Input material: blood buffy coat. The origin of this receptor is a woman between 18 and 75 years old with a cervical HPV16 infection that either progressed to CIN3+ or cleared (not recorded which). The chain employs TRBV20-1 and TRBJ1-4; 7 bases align to TRBD1. The covered CDR3 bases are TGCAGTGCTGCGACCGGGACAGTCCTTGATGAAAAA. Translating gives CSAATGTVLDEK. The entire CDR3 protein reads CSAATGTVLDEKLFF.